This entry describes one TCR beta chain. Its antigen is unidentified. A read error may account for a junction end that differs from germline. These data belong to a study of tissue T cells after allogeneic stem cell transplantation. About the study: Samples with visible lymphocytes on H&E were prioritized for sequencing.

Study-wide findings and caveats: Tissue-detected TCR repertoire was only partly captured by blood and spleen T cells.

TCRbeta CDR3 was sequenced at survey depth with template counts. The protocol was immunoSEQ multiplex PCR, while the TCRdb copy is restricted to in-frame clones and leaves out a portion. The table lists fewer than 30,000 clones, about 73% of them singletons. CDR3 length: 14 amino acids. Germline CDR1 is ENHRY and CDR2 is SYGVKD. The V call is TRBV10-3, the J call TRBJ1-1, with D perhaps matching TRBD1 (5 bases). The sequence came from a female donor of 60 years or more with lung cancer. Source: tissue from the ileum, taken at autopsy. CDR3 sequence: CAITETSGFTEAFF. The CDR3 nucleotides read TGTGCCATCACTGAGACTTCAGGGTTCACTGAAGCTTTCTTT.